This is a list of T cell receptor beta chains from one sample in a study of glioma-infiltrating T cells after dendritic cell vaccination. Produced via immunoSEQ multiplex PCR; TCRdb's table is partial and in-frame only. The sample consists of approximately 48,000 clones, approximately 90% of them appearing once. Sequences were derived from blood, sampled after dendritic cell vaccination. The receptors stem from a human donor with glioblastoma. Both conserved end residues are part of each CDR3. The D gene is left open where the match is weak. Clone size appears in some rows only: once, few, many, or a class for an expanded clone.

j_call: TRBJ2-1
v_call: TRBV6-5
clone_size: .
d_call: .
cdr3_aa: CASSYSQAYNEQFF
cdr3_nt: TGTGCCAGCAGTTACTCGCAGGCCTACAATGAGCAGTTCTTC

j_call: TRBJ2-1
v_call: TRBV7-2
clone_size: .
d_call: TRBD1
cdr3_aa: CASSLLTGSSYNEQFF
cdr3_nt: TGTGCCAGCAGCTTACTGACAGGGAGCTCCTACAATGAGCAGTTCTTC

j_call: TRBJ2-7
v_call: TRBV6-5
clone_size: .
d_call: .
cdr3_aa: CASSYGGVVGEQYF
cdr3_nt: TGTGCCAGCAGTTACGGCGGGGTGGTCGGCGAGCAGTACTTC

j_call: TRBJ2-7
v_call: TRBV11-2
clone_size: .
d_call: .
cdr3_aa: CASSLDRYRTDGVGQYF
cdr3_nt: TGTGCCAGCAGCTTAGATCGGTACAGGACCGACGGAGTTGGGCAGTACTTC

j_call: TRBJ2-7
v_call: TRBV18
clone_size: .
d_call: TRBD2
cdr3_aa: CASSPPGLAGAYEQYF
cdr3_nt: TGTGCCAGCTCACCACCGGGACTAGCGGGAGCCTACGAGCAGTACTTC

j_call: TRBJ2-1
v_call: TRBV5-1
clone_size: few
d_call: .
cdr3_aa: CASSFAGRGDEQFF
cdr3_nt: TGCGCCAGCAGCTTCGCCGGTAGAGGCGATGAGCAGTTCTTC

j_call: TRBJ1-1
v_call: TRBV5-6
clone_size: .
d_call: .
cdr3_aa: CASSRTGYTEAFF
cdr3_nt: TGTGCCAGCAGCAGAACAGGGTACACTGAAGCTTTCTTT

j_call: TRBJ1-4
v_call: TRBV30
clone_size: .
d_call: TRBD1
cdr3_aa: CAWSSGTGGEKLFF
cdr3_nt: TGTGCCTGGAGTTCCGGGACAGGAGGAGAAAAACTGTTTTTT

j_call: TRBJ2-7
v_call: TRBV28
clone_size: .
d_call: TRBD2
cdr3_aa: CASSSTTSGSRF
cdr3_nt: TGTGCCAGCAGTTCGACCACTAGCGGGAGTAGGTTC

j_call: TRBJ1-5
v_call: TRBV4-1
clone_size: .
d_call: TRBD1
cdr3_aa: CASSQEPGQSNQPQHF
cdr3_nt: TGCGCCAGCAGCCAAGAGCCGGGACAGAGCAATCAGCCCCAGCATTTT

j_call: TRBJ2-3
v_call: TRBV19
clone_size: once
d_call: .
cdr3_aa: CASSISDRATDTQYF
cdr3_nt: TGTGCCAGTAGTATTTCGGACAGAGCCACAGATACGCAGTATTTT

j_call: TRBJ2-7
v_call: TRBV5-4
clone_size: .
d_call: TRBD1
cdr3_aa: CASSTGQGASSYEQYF
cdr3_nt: TGTGCCAGCAGCACAGGACAGGGGGCGAGCTCCTACGAGCAGTACTTC

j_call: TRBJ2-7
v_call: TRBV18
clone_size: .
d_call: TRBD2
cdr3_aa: CASSPLSGLGYEQYF
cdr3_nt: TGTGCCAGCTCACCACTTTCGGGACTAGGTTACGAGCAGTACTTC

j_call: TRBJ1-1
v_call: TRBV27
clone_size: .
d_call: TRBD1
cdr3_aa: CASSLGRRTGGITEAFF
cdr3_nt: TGTGCCAGCAGTTTAGGTCGTAGGACAGGGGGAATCACTGAAGCTTTCTTT

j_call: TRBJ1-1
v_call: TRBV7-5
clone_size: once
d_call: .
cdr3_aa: CAPGQGDFCMNTEAFF
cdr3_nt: TGTGCCCCGGGACAGGGTGACTTCTGCATGAACACTGAAGCTTTCTTT

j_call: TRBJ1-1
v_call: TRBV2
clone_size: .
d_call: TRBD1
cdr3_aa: CASGTGPASEAFF
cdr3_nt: TGTGCCAGCGGGACAGGGCCCGCGTCGGAAGCTTTCTTT

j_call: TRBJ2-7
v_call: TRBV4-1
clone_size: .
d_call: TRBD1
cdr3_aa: CASSRGDRVFHEQYF
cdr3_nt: TGCGCCAGCAGCCGAGGGGACAGGGTTTTCCACGAGCAGTACTTC

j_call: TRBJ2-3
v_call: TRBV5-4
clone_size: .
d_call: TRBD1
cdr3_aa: CASSPAGQGFPDTQYF
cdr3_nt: TGTGCCAGCAGCCCCGCGGGACAGGGGTTCCCAGATACGCAGTATTTT

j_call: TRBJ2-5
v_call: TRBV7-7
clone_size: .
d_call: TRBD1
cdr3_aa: CASSQGQGSETQYF
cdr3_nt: TGTGCTAGCAGCCAGGGACAGGGTTCGGAGACCCAGTACTTC

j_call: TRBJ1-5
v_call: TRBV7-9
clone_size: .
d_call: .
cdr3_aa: CASSLSYSNQPQHF
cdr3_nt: TGTGCCAGCAGCTTATCTTATAGCAATCAGCCCCAGCATTTT

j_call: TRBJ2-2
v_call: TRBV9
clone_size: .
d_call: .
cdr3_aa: CASSVDHGMFGGELFF
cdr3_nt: TGTGCCAGCAGCGTAGACCACGGGATGTTTGGCGGGGAGCTGTTTTTT

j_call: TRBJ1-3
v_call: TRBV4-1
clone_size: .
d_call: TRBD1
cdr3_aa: CASSHNRGDTIYF
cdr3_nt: TGCGCCAGCAGCCACAACAGGGGAGACACCATATATTTT

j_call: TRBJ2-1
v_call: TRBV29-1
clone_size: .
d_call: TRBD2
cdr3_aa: CSVEGAGVFF
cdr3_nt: TGCAGCGTTGAGGGAGCGGGAGTATTCTTC

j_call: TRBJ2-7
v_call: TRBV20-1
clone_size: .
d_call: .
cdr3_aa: CSARFTYEQYF
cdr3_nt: TGCAGTGCTAGATTCACCTACGAGCAGTACTTC

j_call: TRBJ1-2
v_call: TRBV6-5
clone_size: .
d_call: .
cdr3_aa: CASRQNVNYGYTF
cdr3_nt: TGTGCCAGCAGGCAGAACGTTAACTATGGCTACACCTTC

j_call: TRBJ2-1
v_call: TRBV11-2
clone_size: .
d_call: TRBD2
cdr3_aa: CASSSSRLAGAKEQFF
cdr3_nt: TGTGCCAGCAGCTCCTCCAGACTAGCGGGAGCGAAGGAGCAGTTCTTC

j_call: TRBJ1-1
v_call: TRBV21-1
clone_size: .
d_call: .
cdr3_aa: CASSTSRDWYTEAFF
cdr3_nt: TGTGCCAGCAGCACTTCTCGGGATTGGTACACTGAAGCTTTCTTT

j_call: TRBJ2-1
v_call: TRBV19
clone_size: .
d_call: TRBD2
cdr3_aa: CASSKTSGTPAYNEQFF
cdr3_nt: TGTGCCAGTAGTAAGACTAGCGGGACCCCAGCCTACAATGAGCAGTTCTTC

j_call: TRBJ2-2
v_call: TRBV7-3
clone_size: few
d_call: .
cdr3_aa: CASSPNSGATGELFF
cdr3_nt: TGTGCCAGCAGCCCGAATTCGGGAGCCACCGGGGAGCTGTTTTTT

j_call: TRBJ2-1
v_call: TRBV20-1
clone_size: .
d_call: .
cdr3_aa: CSAALNEQFF
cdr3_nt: TGCAGTGCTGCCCTAAATGAGCAGTTCTTC

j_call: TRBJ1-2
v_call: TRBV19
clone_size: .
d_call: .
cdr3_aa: CASSKAGRPGTF
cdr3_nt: TGTGCCAGTAGTAAGGCTGGGAGGCCGGGCACCTTC

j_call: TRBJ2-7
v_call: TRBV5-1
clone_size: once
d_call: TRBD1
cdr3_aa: CASSLDGTGSSEQYF
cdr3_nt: TGCGCCAGCAGCTTGGACGGGACAGGGAGTTCCGAGCAGTACTTC

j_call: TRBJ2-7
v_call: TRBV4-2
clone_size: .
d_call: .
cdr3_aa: CASSPTGIWEQYF
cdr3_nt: TGTGCCAGCAGCCCTACAGGCATCTGGGAGCAGTACTTC

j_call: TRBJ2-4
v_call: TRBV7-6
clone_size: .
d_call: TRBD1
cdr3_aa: CASSSTGTGVSIQYF
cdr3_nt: TGTGCCAGCAGCTCCACCGGGACAGGGGTTAGCATTCAGTACTTC

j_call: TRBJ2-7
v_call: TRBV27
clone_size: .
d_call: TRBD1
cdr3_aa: CASRPTAGTGISYEQYF
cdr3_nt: TGTGCCAGCAGACCGACGGCCGGGACAGGGATATCCTACGAGCAGTACTTC

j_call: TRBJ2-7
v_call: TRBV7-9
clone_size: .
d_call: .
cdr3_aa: CASRGPLASPEQYF
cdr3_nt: TGTGCCAGCAGGGGGCCACTAGCTTCCCCCGAGCAGTACTTC

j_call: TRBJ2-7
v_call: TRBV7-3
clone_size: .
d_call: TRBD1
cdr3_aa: CASSLNAGGLYEQYF
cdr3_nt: TGTGCCAGCAGCTTAAATGCAGGGGGCCTCTACGAGCAGTACTTC

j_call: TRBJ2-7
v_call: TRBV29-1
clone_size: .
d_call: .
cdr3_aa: CSVEEATDYVQYF
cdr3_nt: TGCAGCGTTGAAGAGGCGACCGACTACGTGCAGTACTTC

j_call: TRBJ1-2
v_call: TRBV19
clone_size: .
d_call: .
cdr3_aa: CASSPGTRGYGYTF
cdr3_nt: TGTGCCAGTAGTCCTGGGACAAGGGGCTATGGCTACACCTTC

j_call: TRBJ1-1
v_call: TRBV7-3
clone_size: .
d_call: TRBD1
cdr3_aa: CASSPRDRGRGTEAFF
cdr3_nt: TGTGCCAGCAGCCCAAGGGACAGGGGTCGGGGCACTGAAGCTTTCTTT

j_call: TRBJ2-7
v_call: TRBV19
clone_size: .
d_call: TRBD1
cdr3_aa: CASMRTGSSYEQYF
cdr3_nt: TGTGCCAGTATGCGGACAGGGAGCTCCTACGAGCAGTACTTC

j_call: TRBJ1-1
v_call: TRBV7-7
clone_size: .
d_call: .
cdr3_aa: CASSRMTGQGTEAFF
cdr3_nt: TGTGCTAGCAGCCGGATGACAGGCCAGGGCACTGAAGCTTTCTTT

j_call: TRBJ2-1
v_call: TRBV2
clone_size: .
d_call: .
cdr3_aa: CASSDSPRTREQFF
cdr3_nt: TGTGCCAGCAGTGATTCTCCCAGGACTCGTGAGCAGTTCTTC

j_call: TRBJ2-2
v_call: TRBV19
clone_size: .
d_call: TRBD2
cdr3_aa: CASSPRGLARGNTGELFF
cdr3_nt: TGTGCCAGTAGTCCCCGGGGACTAGCGAGAGGGAACACGGGGGAGCTGTTTTTT

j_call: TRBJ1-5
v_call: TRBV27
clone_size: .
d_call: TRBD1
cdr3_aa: CASSPRGPDQPQHF
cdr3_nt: TGTGCCAGCAGTCCGAGGGGGCCGGATCAGCCCCAGCATTTT